The present entry profiles one TCR beta chain with its context. Its matching antigen is unknown. V lost 4 bases, J lost 1 base, and 8 bases lay in between. CDR1 is SGHDT, CDR2 YYEEEE, per germline. The CDR3 spans 13 residues. 60 Vbeta and 13 Jbeta primers were used in PCR. Only in-frame clones appear in the TCRdb table, and some are missing; sequencing was by immunoSEQ multiplex PCR. Altogether some 150,000 clones are present, around 64% being singletons, with the ten largest covering more than 2.5%. The sample originates from a study of cytomegalovirus exposure and HLA in healthy donors. Background on the study: In an earlier analysis, 90 million to 130 million unique TCR beta sequences were found from approximately 170 million T cells. Findings and caveats of the study: It has been reported that TCR beta sequences accurately predicted the HLA-A and HLA-B alleles of most subjects. HLA restriction was apparent for most CMV-associated TCR beta chains in a later analysis. In vitro work confirmed that a few CMV-associated chains recognize CMV antigens.

The V call is TRBV5-6, the J call TRBJ1-2; D is unclear. The receptor's source is a woman in her twenties or thirties in good health and CMV-seronegative. What was sequenced was PBMCs. The CDR3 is CASSLNFNYGYTF. The CDR3 bases are TGTGCCAGCAGCCTCAACTTTAACTATGGCTACACCTTC.